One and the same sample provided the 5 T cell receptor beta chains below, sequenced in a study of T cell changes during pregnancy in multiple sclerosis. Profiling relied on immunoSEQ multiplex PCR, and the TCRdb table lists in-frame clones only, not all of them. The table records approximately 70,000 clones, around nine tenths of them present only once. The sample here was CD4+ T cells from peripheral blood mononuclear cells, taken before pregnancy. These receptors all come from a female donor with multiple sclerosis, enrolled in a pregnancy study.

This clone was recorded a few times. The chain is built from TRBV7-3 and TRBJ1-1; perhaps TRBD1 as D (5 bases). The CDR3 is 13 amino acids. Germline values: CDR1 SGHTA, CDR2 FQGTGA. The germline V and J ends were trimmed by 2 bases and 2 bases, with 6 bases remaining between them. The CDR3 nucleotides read TGTGCCAGCAGCTTACAGGGTAACACTGAAGCTTTCTTT. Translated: CASSLQGNTEAFF.

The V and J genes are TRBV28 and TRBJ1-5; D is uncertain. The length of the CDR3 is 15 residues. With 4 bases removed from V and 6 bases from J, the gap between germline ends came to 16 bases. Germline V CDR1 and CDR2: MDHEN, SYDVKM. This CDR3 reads CASSSPVPPSQPQHF. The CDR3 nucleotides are TGTGCCAGCAGTTCCCCAGTCCCCCCTTCTCAGCCCCAGCATTTT.

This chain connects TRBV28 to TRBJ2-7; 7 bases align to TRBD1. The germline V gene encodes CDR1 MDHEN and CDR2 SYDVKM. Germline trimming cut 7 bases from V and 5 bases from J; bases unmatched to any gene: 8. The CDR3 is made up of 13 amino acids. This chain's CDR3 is CASKYRGSNEQYF. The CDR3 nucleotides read TGTGCCAGCAAGTACAGGGGTTCCAACGAGCAGTACTTC.

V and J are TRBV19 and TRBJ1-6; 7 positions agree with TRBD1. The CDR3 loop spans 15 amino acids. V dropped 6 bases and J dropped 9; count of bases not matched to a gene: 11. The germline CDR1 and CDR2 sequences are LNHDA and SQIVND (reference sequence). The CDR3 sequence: CASSPGTALSSPLHF. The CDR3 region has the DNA TGTGCCAGTAGCCCGGGGACAGCCCTTAGTTCACCCCTCCACTTT.

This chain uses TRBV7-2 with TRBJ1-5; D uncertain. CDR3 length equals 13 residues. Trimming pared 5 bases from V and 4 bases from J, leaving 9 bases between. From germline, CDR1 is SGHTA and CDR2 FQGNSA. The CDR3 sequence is CASSPRGNQPQHF. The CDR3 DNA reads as TGTGCCAGCAGCCCGCGGGGTAATCAGCCCCAGCATTTT.